Only a few counts were recorded for the clone carrying this T cell receptor (beta chain). What it binds is unknown. TCRdb re-derived calls from the RT-PCR reads in MiXCR, one entry per CDR3 protein. The sample includes fewer than 600,000 distinct CDR3 sequences, around 7.7% of them seen just once. This record belongs to a study of response to subunit inactivated influenza vaccine. Study-wide findings and caveats: It was the authors' suggestion that each seasonal influenza vaccination recruits few new T cells.

The sample here was PBMCs from blood, taken about 23 months after vaccination. The sequence derives from a man between 45 and 75 years old who received an inactivated influenza vaccine.

The CDR3 DNA sequence: TGTGCCAGCAGCGTTAGTAGCGGGCCCCGCTACGAGCAGTACTTC. Its protein is CASSVSSGPRYEQYF. The chain carries TRBV9 and TRBJ2-7; 7 bases match TRBD2. Trimming at V came to 2 bases and at J to 3 bases, leaving 8 bases not matched to a gene. Germline CDR1 SGDLS, CDR2 YYNGEE. The CDR3 has 15 amino acids. The entire variable domain, with the rest obtained from reference TRBV9 and TRBJ2-7, is as follows: DSGVTQTPKHLITATGQRVTLRCSPRSGDLSVYWYQQSLDQGLQFLIQYYNGEERAKGNILERFSAQQFPDLHSELNLSSLELGDSALYFCASSVSSGPRYEQYFGPGTRLTVT.